This T cell receptor beta chain was sequenced during a study of Ad26.COV2.S vaccination and SARS-CoV-2 variants. Treatment denoted: about 20 received Ad26.COV2.S at low or high dose, single or two shots; roughly five received placebo; per-sample allocation not given. The study sampled participants on day 63 after the first vaccine or placebo injection. Wuhan-strain spike was delivered by a replication-incompetent Ad26 vector. TCRdb's copy holds only in-frame clones and misses some; the assay was immunoSEQ multiplex PCR. The data show fewer than 400,000 clones, about nine tenths seen once. The CDR3 extends over 14 amino acids. Per germline, CDR1 LGHDT and CDR2 YNNKEL (reference sequence). The V end lost 2 bases, the J end lost 2 bases, and 6 bases lay between the germline ends.

J is TRBJ2-2 and V is TRBV3-1 (or the pseudogene TRBV3-2); D not certain. This sequence originates from a person between 18 and 65 years old who received the Ad26.COV2.S COVID-19 vaccine or a placebo. Sequences were derived from peripheral blood, sampled in a trial of Ad26.COV2.S vaccine versus placebo. CDR3 DNA sequence: TGTGCCAGCAGCCAATTAGCCAACACCGGGGAGCTGTTTTTT. Residues: CASSQLANTGELFF.